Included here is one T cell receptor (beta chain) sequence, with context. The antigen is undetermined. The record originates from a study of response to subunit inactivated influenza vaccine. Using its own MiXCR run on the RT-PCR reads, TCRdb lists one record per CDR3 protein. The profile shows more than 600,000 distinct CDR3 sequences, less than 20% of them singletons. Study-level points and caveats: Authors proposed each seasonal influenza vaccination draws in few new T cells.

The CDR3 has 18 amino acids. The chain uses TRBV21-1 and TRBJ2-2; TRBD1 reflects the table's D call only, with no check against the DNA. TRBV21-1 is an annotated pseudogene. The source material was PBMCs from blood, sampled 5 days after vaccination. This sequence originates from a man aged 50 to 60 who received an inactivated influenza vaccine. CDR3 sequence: CASTPLHSGRRGTGELFF. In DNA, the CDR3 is TGTGCCAGCACCCCACTCCATTCAGGGCGGCGAGGCACCGGGGAGCTGTTTTTT.